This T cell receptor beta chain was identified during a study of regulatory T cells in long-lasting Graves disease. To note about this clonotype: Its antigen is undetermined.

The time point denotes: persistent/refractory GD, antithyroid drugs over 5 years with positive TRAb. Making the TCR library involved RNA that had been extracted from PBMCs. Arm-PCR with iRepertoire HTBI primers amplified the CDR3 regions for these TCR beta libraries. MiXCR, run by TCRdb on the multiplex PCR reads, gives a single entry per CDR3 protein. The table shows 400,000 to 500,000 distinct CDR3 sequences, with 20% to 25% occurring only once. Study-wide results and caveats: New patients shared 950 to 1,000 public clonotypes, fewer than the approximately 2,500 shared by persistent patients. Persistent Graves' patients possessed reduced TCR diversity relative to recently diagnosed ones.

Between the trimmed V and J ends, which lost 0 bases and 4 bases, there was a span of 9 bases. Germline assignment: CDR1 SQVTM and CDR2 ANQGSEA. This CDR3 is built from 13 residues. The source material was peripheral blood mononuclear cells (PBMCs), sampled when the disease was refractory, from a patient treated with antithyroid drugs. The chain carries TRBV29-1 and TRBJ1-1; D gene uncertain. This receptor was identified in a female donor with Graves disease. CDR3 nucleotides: TGCAGCGTTGAAGAAGTAGGTGGCACTGAAGCTTTCTTT. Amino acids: CSVEEVGGTEAFF.